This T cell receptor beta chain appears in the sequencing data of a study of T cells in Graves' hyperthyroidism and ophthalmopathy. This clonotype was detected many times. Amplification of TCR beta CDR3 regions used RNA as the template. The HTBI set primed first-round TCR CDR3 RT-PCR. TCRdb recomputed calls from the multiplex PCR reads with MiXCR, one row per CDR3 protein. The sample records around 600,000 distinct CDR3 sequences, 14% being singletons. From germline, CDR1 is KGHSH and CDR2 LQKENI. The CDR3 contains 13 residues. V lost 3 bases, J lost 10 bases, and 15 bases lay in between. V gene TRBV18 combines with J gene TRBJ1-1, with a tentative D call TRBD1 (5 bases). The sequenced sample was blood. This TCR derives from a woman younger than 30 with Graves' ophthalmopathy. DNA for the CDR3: TGTGCCAGCTCACCGATGAGGGACCTGGGAGCTTTCTTT. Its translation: CASSPMRDLGAFF.